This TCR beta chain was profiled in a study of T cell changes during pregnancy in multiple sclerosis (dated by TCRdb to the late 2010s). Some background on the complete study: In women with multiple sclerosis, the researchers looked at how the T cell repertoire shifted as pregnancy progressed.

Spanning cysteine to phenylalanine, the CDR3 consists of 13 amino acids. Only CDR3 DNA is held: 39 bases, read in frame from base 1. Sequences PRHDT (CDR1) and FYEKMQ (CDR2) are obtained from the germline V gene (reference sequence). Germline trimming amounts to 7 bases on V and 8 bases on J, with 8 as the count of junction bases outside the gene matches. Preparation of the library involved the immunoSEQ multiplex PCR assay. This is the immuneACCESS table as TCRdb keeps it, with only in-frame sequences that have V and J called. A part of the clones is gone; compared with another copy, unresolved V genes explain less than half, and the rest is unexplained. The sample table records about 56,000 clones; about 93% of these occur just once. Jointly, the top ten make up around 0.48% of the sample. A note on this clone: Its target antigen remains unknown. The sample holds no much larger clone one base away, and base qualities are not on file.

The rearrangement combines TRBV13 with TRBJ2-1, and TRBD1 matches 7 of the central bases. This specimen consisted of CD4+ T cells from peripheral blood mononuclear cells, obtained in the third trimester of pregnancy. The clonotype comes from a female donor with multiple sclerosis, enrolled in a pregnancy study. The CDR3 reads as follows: CASKPYRGDEQFF. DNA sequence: TGTGCCAGCAAGCCTTACAGGGGAGATGAGCAGTTCTTC. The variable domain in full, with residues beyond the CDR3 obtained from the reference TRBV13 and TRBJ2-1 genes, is AAGVIQSPRHLIKEKRETATLKCYPIPRHDTVYWYQQGPGQDPQFLISFYEKMQSDKGSIPDRFSAQQFSDYHSELNMSSLELGDSALYFCASKPYRGDEQFFGPGTRLTVL.